This passage covers 22 T cell receptor beta chains from one sample sequenced in a study of blood T cell repertoires in COVID-19. Produced via immunoSEQ multiplex PCR; TCRdb's table is partial and in-frame only. The sample yields about 320,000 clones, more than 90% seen once. Sequencing used PBMCs or T cells enriched from blood (not recorded which). These receptors were taken from a man in his sixties who had recovered from COVID-19.

This chain links TRBV5-1 with TRBJ2-3, with 9 nucleotides matching TRBD2. Germline V gene lookup returns CDR1 SGHRS and CDR2 YFSETQ. Trimming removed 4 bases from V and 2 bases from J; junction bases left unmatched: 5. The CDR3 runs to 15 residues. The CDR3 nucleotides are TGCGCCAGCAGCCGACTAGCGGATGACACAGATACGCAGTATTTT. This sequence encodes CASSRLADDTDTQYF.

This clone has more than one count but fewer than ten. The chain uses TRBV3-1 (or the pseudogene TRBV3-2) and TRBJ2-1; unclear D gene. V lost 0 bases and J lost 8, with 5 bases in between. This CDR3 has 12 residues. Germline V gene lookup returns CDR1 LGHDT and CDR2 YNNKEL (reference sequence). CDR3 in amino acids: CASSQDRDEQFF. CDR3 coding DNA: TGTGCCAGCAGCCAAGATCGAGATGAGCAGTTCTTC.

The chain has TRBV28 and TRBJ2-5; possible D gene TRBD1, 5 bases. The CDR3 is 13 residues long. CDR1 and CDR2 (germline): MDHEN, SYDVKM. The ends were cut back, 3 bases at V and 5 bases at J, with 10 bases in the middle. CDR3: CASSLPGMETQYF. The CDR3 nucleotides are TGTGCCAGCAGTTTGCCAGGGATGGAGACCCAGTACTTC.

The chain employs TRBV30 and TRBJ1-1; tentative D call: TRBD1 (5 bases). The CDR3 is made up of 13 amino acids. Trimming cost V 7 bases and J 5 bases, with 17 bases left between them. Looked up from germline, CDR1 is GTSNPN and CDR2 is SVGIG (reference sequence). In DNA, the CDR3 is TGTGCCTCCGACGGGGGATTGAGTACTGAAGCTTTCTTT. This translates into CASDGGLSTEAFF.

This clone was detected a few times. V is TRBV13 and J is TRBJ2-3; 10 bases match TRBD2. This CDR3 region has 16 residues. Trimming took 2 bases from V and 2 from J; bases not matched to a gene: 4. From germline, CDR1 is PRHDT and CDR2 FYEKMQ (reference sequence). The CDR3 loop reads CASSLRAGGFTDTQYF. The CDR3 DNA sequence: TGTGCCAGCAGCTTAAGAGCGGGAGGGTTCACAGATACGCAGTATTTT.

The rearrangement uses TRBV4-3 and TRBJ2-1; 7 bases line up with TRBD2. The CDR3 covers 17 residues. Trimming at V came to 3 bases and at J to 8 bases, leaving 16 bases not matched to a gene. The germline CDR1 and CDR2 sequences are LGHNA and YSLEER. The CDR3: CASSHLRGTTWRDEQFF. CDR3 nucleotide sequence: TGCGCCAGCAGCCACCTCCGAGGGACTACTTGGCGGGATGAGCAGTTCTTC.

V and J are TRBV5-1 and TRBJ1-4; no clear D. Trimming shortened V by 0 bases and J by 3 bases, and 9 bases separated the two germline ends. Germline CDR1 and CDR2: SGHRS and YFSETQ. The CDR3 consists of 15 residues. In DNA form, the CDR3 reads TGCGCCAGCAGCTTGGTGGCAGGTGCTAATGAAAAACTGTTTTTT. It specifies CASSLVAGANEKLFF.

The genes are TRBV19 and TRBJ1-6, with D hard to call. Germline lookup yields CDR1 LNHDA and CDR2 SQIVND (reference sequence). V lost 7 bases to trimming and J lost 7 bases, with 11 bases between them. The CDR3 is made up of 13 amino acids. CDR3 region: CASTRTVNSPLHF. The CDR3 DNA reads as TGTGCCAGTACCAGGACTGTGAATTCACCCCTCCACTTT.

This clone was found a few times. This chain connects TRBV5-1 to TRBJ2-7; 8 bases are shared with TRBD1. Looked up from germline, CDR1 is SGHRS and CDR2 is YFSETQ. Trimming removed 2 bases from V and 2 bases from J; junction bases left unmatched: 6. This CDR3 region has 15 residues. The CDR3 sequence: CASSFLGTGAYEQYF. The CDR3 DNA sequence: TGCGCCAGCAGCTTCCTCGGGACAGGTGCCTACGAGCAGTACTTC.

CDR3 in amino acids: CASRGGAATGYTF. CDR3 coding DNA: TGTGCCAGCAGGGGGGGAGCGGCCACTGGCTACACCTTC. V gene TRBV2 combines with J gene TRBJ1-2; D perhaps matches TRBD1 (5 bases). The ends were cut back, 6 bases at V and 7 bases at J, with 15 bases in the middle. Germline CDR1 reads SNHLY; CDR2 reads FYNNEI. The CDR3 spans 13 residues.

The gene calls are TRBV14 and TRBJ1-2; D gene uncertain. The CDR3 runs to 11 residues. Deletions cut 5 bases from V and 5 bases from J, with 6 bases between. The germline V gene has CDR1 SGHDN and CDR2 FVKESK. CDR3 sequence: CASSLTYGYTF. CDR3 sequence (DNA): TGTGCCAGCAGCTTAACTTATGGCTACACCTTC.

V is TRBV5-5 and J is TRBJ2-5; D not resolved. The germline CDR1 and CDR2 sequences are SGHKS and YYEKEE (reference sequence). The CDR3 is 12 amino acids. V was trimmed by 4 bases and J by 3 bases, leaving 7 bases between them. CDR3 bases: TGTGCCAGCAGCGTGGCCGAAGAGACCCAGTACTTC. It translates to CASSVAEETQYF. Variable domain in full (rest from reference TRBV5-5 and TRBJ2-5): DAGVTQSPTHLIKTRGQQVTLRCSPISGHKSVSWYQQVLGQGPQFIFQYYEKEERGRGNFPDRFSARQFPNYSSELNVNALLLGDSALYLCASSVAEETQYFGPGTRLLVL.

The chain links TRBV20-1 to TRBJ1-1; TRBD1 might be the D (6 bases). With 6 bases removed from V and 14 bases from J, the gap between germline ends came to 13 bases. The germline CDR1 and CDR2 sequences are DFQATT and SNEGSKA (reference sequence). The CDR3 is 9 residues long. This CDR3 reads CSANRDKFF. Written as DNA, the CDR3 is TGCAGTGCCAACCGGGACAAATTCTTT.

This chain links TRBV30 with TRBJ1-2, with TRBD1 identical over 8 bases. With V trimmed by 8 bases and J by 2 bases, 10 bases remained unmatched. In germline, CDR1 is GTSNPN, CDR2 SVGIG (reference sequence). The CDR3 is 14 amino acids. CDR3 region: CALPGQGRNYGYTF. CDR3 coding DNA: TGTGCCCTCCCAGGACAGGGACGGAACTATGGCTACACCTTC. The full variable domain, in which reference TRBV30 and TRBJ1-2 provide the parts outside the CDR3, is SQTIHQWPATLVQPVGSPLSLECTVEGTSNPNLYWYRQAAGRGLQLLFYSVGIGQISSEVPQNLSASRPQDRQFILSSKKLLLSDSGFYLCALPGQGRNYGYTFGSGTRLTVV.

This clone has only a few counts. The chain employs TRBV7-3 and TRBJ2-5, with 9 positions matching TRBD2. V was pared by 1 base and J by 4 bases, with 4 bases of the junction left unmatched. The CDR3 has 15 residues. CDR1 is SGHTA and CDR2 is FQGTGA in the germline V gene. CDR3 nucleotide sequence: TGTGCCAGCAGCTTAATAGCGGGAGTTTTAGAGACCCAGTACTTC. This sequence encodes CASSLIAGVLETQYF.

The V gene is TRBV9, the J gene TRBJ2-7, with 7 bases that match TRBD1. With 3 bases clipped from V and 3 bases from J, the junction kept 6 bases outside the gene matches. The V gene's germline CDR1 is SGDLS and CDR2 YYNGEE. This CDR3 comprises 14 residues. The CDR3, as DNA: TGTGCCAGCAGCGCGGGGACAGTGAACTACGAGCAGTACTTC. It translates to CASSAGTVNYEQYF.

The rearrangement joins TRBV2 to TRBJ1-2; TRBD1 is a possible D gene (5 bases). This CDR3 region has 12 residues. The V end lost 6 bases, the J end lost 4 bases, and 9 bases lay between the germline ends. CDR1 is SNHLY and CDR2 is FYNNEI in the germline V gene. CDR3 DNA sequence: TGTGCCAGCAGAGTGACAGCCTATGGCTACACCTTC. Translation gives CASRVTAYGYTF.

The chain combines TRBV6-1 with TRBJ2-5, with D possibly TRBD1 on 6 matching bases. V lost 2 bases and J lost 5, with 15 bases in between. CDR1 and CDR2 (germline): MNHNS, SASEGT. The CDR3 is made up of 15 amino acids. The CDR3 protein is CASSEKRDIRETQYF. The CDR3 coding sequence is TGTGCCAGCAGTGAAAAACGGGACATTAGGGAGACCCAGTACTTC.

V gene TRBV2 combines with J gene TRBJ2-2; 10 positions match TRBD1. Germline trimming cut 6 bases from V and 4 bases from J; bases unmatched to any gene: 2. This CDR3 spans 14 amino acids. Germline V CDR1 and CDR2: SNHLY, FYNNEI. The CDR3: CASSRDRGTGELFF. As DNA, the CDR3 is TGTGCCAGCAGCCGGGACAGGGGCACCGGGGAGCTGTTTTTT.

This sequence joins TRBV7-9 and TRBJ2-7; a possible D gene is TRBD1 (6 bases). Germline loops: CDR1 SEHNR, CDR2 FQNEAQ (reference sequence). This CDR3 comprises 15 residues. Trimming took off 5 bases at V and 2 bases at J, with 16 bases between the two ends. The CDR3 coding sequence is TGTGCCAGCAGCCACGCCCTCGGACAGACCTACGAGCAGTACTTC. This encodes CASSHALGQTYEQYF.

This chain links TRBV19 with TRBJ1-5, with TRBD1 identical over 8 bases. This CDR3 has 16 amino acids. Losses at the gene ends were 5 bases for V and 2 bases for J; bases not matched to a gene: 8. Per the germline V gene, CDR1 is LNHDA and CDR2 is SQIVND (reference sequence). Here the CDR3 reads CASSSRTGTGNQPQHF. CDR3 DNA: TGTGCCAGTAGTTCGCGGACAGGGACGGGCAATCAGCCCCAGCATTTT. The full variable domain, with the rest looked up from reference TRBV19 and TRBJ1-5, is DGGITQSPKYLFRKEGQNVTLSCEQNLNHDAMYWYRQDPGQGLRLIYYSQIVNDFQKGDIAEGYSVSREKKESFPLTVTSAQKNPTAFYLCASSSRTGTGNQPQHFGDGTRLSIL.

V usage is TRBV6-5 and J usage is TRBJ1-4; D is perhaps TRBD1 (5 bases). CDR1 is MNHEY, CDR2 SVGAGI, per germline. V was clipped by 6 bases and J by 7 bases, with 15 bases between them. The CDR3 consists of 14 residues. CDR3 sequence reads: CASSTQGLGEKLFF. CDR3 sequence (DNA): TGTGCCAGCAGCACCCAGGGTTTAGGTGAAAAACTGTTTTTT.